This T cell receptor beta chain emerged from a study of shared clonotypes between healthy human individuals. In this sample, this clone turned up a few times. Its target is unknown. The study enrolled healthy HIV-negative adults without recent acute infections or vaccinations as donors. From CD4+ cells came CD45RA+ naive and CD45RA-negative memory subsets. Assay: immunoSEQ multiplex PCR; the TCRdb copy retains only in-frame clones and omits some. Seen here are about 1 million clones, approximately 68% observed once, and the top ten hold roughly 1.5%. General study findings and limits: Naive CD4 clonotypes were shared across a handful of donors at about 5%. Relative to memory subsets, naive subsets generally showed larger estimated richness.

This CDR3 has 14 amino acids. The V gene end was trimmed by 5 bases and the J gene end by 7 bases; junction bases not matched to a gene: 10. The germline V gene has CDR1 SGHTA and CDR2 FQGNSA. This sequence originates from a man between 18 and 29 years old in good health. This sequence joins TRBV7-2 and TRBJ1-2, with 7 positions matching TRBD1. Sequencing used memory CD4+ T cells sorted from blood. The subset: CD45RA-negative fraction. DNA for the CDR3: TGTGCCAGCAGCCCGCGACAGGGTGGGGTTGGCTACACCTTC. This encodes CASSPRQGGVGYTF.